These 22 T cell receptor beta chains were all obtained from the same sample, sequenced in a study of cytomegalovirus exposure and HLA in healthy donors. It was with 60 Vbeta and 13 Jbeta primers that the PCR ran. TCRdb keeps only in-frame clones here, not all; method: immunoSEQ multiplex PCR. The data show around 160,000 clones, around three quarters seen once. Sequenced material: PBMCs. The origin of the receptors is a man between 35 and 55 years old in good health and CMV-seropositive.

CDR3 loop: CASSPDREQPQHF. The CDR3 region has the DNA TGTGCCAGCTCACCGGACAGGGAACAGCCCCAGCATTTT. The chain uses TRBV18 and TRBJ1-5; 8 bases agree with TRBD1. CDR3 size: 13 residues. The germline gives CDR1 KGHSH, CDR2 LQKENI. V shed 3 bases and J 7 bases; nucleotides not matched to a gene: 2.

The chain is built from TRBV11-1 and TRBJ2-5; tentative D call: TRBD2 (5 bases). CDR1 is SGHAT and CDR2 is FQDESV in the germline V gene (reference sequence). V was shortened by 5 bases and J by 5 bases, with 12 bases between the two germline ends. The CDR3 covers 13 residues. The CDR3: CASSVQRTETQYF. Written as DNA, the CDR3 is TGTGCCAGCAGCGTACAGCGGACGGAGACCCAGTACTTC.

CDR3 loop: CASSLVSASGAYEQYF. In DNA, the CDR3 is TGTGCCAGCAGCTTGGTATCGGCTAGCGGAGCCTACGAGCAGTACTTC. This chain uses TRBV5-4 with TRBJ2-7; 7 nucleotides line up with TRBD2. Trimming took 0 bases from V and 2 from J; bases not matched to a gene: 8. Looked up from germline, CDR1 is SGHNT and CDR2 is YYREEE (reference sequence). The CDR3 runs to 16 residues. Full variable domain (missing parts from reference TRBV5-4 and TRBJ2-7): ETGVTQSPTHLIKTRGQQVTLRCSSQSGHNTVSWYQQALGQGPQFIFQYYREEENGRGNFPPRFSGLQFPNYSSELNVNALELDDSALYLCASSLVSASGAYEQYFGPGTRLTVT.

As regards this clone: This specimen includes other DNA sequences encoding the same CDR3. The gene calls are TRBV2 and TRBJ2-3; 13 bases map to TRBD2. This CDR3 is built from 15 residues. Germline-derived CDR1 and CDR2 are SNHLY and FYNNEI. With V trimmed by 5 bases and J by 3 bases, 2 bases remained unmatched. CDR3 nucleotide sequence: TGTGCCAGCAGTCCACTAGCGGGAGGGACAGATACGCAGTATTTT. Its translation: CASSPLAGGTDTQYF.

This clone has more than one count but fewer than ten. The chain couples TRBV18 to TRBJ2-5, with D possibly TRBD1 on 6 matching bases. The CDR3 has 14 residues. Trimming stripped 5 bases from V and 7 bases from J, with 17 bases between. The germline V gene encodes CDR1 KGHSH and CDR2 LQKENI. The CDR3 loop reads CASSTGTPIGTQYF. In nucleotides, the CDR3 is TGTGCCAGCTCAACCGGGACACCGATTGGGACCCAGTACTTC.

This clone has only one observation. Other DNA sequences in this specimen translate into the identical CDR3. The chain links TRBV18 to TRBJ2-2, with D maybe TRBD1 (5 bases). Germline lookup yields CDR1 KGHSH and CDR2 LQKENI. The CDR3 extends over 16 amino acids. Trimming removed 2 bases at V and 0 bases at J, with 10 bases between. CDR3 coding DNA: TGTGCCAGCTCACCAAGGGGCGGAGCGAACACCGGGGAGCTGTTTTTT. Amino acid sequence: CASSPRGGANTGELFF.

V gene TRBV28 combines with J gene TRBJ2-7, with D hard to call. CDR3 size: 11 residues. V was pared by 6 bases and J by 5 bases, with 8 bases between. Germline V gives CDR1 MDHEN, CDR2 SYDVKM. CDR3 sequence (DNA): TGTGCCAGCAGCCGTGGGCACGAGCAGTACTTC. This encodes CASSRGHEQYF.

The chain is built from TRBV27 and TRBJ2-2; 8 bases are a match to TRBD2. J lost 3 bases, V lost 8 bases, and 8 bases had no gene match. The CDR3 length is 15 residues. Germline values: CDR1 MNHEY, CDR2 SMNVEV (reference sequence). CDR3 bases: TGTGCCAGCGGGACGGGAGGGCCCTACACCGGGGAGCTGTTTTTT. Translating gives CASGTGGPYTGELFF.

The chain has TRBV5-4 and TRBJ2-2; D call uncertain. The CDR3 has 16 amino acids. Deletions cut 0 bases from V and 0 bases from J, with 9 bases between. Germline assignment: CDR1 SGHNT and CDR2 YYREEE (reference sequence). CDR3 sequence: CASSLASAPNTGELFF. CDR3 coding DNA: TGTGCCAGCAGCTTGGCCTCAGCGCCGAACACCGGGGAGCTGTTTTTT.

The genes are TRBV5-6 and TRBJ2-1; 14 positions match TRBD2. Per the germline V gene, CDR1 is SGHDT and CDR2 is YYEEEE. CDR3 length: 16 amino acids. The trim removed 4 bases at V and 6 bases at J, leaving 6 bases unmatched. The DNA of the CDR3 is TGTGCCAGCAGCGCGCTCGGACTAGCGGGAGGCAATGAGCAGTTCTTC. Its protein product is CASSALGLAGGNEQFF.

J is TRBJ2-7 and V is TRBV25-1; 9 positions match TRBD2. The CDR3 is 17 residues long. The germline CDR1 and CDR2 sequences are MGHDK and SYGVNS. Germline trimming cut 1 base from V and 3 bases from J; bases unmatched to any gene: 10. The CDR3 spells CASSESTAGLAYYEQYF. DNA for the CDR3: TGTGCCAGCAGTGAATCGACGGCGGGACTAGCCTACTACGAGCAGTACTTC.

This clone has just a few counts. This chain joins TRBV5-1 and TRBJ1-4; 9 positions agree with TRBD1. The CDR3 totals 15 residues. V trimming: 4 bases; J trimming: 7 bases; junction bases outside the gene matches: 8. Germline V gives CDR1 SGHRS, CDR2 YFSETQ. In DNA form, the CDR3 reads TGCGCCAGCAGCGAATTACAGGGGGCGGGTGAAAAACTGTTTTTT. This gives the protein CASSELQGAGEKLFF.

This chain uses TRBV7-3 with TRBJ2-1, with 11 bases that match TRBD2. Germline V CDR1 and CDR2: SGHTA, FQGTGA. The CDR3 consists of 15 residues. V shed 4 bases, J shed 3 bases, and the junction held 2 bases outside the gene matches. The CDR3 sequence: CASSSLAGGYNEQFF. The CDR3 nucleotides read TGTGCCAGCAGCTCCCTAGCGGGAGGCTACAATGAGCAGTTCTTC.

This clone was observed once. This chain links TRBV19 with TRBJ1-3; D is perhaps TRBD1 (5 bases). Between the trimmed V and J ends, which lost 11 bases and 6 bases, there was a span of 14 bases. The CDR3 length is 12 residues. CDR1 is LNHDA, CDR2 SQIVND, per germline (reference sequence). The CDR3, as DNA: TGTGCCGCCGGAGACAGAACAAACACCATATATTTT. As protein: CAAGDRTNTIYF. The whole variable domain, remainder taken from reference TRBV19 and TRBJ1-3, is DGGITQSPKYLFRKEGQNVTLSCEQNLNHDAMYWYRQDPGQGLRLIYYSQIVNDFQKGDIAEGYSVSREKKESFPLTVTSAQKNPTAFYLCAAGDRTNTIYFGEGSWLTVV.

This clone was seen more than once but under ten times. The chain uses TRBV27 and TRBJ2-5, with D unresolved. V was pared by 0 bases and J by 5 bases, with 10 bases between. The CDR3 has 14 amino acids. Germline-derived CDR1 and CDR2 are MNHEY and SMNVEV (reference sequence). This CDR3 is CASSLSRRAETQYF. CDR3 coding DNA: TGTGCCAGCAGTTTATCGAGGCGAGCGGAGACCCAGTACTTC.

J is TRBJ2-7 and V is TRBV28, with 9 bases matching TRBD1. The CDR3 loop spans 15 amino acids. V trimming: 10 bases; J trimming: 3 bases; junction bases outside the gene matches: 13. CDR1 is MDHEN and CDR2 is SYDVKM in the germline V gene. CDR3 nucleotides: TGTGCCACCACTAGGGGCGGGACAGGGTTCTACGAGCAGTACTTC. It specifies CATTRGGTGFYEQYF. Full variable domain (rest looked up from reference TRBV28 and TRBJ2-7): DVKVTQSSRYLVKRTGEKVFLECVQDMDHENMFWYRQDPGLGLRLIYFSYDVKMKEKGDIPEGYSVSREKKERFSLILESASTNQTSMYLCATTRGGTGFYEQYFGPGTRLTVT.

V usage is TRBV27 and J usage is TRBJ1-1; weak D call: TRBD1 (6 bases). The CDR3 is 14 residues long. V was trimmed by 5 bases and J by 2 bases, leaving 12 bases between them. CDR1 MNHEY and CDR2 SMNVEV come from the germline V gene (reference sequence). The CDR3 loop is CASSALQGNTEAFF. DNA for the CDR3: TGTGCCAGCAGTGCCCTACAGGGAAACACTGAAGCTTTCTTT.

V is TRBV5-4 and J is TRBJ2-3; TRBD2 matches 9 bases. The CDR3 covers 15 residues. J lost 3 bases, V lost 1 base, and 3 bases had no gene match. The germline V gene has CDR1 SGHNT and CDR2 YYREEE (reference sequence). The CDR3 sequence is CASSLRLAGTDTQYF. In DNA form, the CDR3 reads TGTGCCAGCAGCTTGAGGCTAGCGGGGACAGATACGCAGTATTTT.

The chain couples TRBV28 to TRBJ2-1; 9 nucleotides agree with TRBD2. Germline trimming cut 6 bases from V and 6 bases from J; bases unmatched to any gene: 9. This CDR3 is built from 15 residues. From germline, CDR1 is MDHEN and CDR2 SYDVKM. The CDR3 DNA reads TGTGCCAGCAGAAGGGGAGCGGGAGGCCTCAATGAGCAGTTCTTC. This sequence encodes CASRRGAGGLNEQFF. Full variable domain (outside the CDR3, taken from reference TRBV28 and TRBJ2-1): DVKVTQSSRYLVKRTGEKVFLECVQDMDHENMFWYRQDPGLGLRLIYFSYDVKMKEKGDIPEGYSVSREKKERFSLILESASTNQTSMYLCASRRGAGGLNEQFFGPGTRLTVL.

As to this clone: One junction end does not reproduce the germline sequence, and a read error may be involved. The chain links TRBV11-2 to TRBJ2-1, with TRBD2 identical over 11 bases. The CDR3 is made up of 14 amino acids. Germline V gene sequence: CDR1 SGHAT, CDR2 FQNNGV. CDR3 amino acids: CASSLNSGRAYPLF. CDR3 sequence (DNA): TGTGCCAGCAGCTTAAATAGCGGGAGGGCCTACCCGCTCTTC.

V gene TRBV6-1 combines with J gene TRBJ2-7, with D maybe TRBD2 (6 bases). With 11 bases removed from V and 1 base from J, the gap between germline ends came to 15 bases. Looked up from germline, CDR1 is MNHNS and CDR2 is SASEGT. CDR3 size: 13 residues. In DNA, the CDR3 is TGTGCCGCGCGGGGACTCGCATCCTACGAGCAGTACTTC. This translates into CAARGLASYEQYF.

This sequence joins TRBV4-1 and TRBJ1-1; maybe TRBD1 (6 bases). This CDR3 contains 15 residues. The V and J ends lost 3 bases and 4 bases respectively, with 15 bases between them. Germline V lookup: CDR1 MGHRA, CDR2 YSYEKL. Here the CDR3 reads CASSQLGRQATEAFF. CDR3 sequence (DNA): TGCGCCAGCAGCCAGCTCGGTAGACAGGCCACTGAAGCTTTCTTT.